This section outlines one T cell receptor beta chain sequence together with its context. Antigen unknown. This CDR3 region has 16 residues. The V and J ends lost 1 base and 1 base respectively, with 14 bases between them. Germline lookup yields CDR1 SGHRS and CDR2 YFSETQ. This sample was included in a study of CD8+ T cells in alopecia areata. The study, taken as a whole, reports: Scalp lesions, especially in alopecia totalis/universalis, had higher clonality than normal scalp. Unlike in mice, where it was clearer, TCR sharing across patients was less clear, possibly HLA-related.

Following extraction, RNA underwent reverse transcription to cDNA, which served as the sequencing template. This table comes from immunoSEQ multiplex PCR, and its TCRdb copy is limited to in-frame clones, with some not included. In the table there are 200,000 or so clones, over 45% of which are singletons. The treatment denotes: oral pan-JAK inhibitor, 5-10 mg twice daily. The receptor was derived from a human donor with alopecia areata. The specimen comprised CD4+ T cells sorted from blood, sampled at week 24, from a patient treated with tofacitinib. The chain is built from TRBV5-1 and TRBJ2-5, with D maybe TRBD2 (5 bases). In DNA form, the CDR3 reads TGCGCCAGCAGCTTGTTAGGGAGTAATCTCCAAGAGACCCAGTACTTC. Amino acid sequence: CASSLLGSNLQETQYF.